The source of this T cell receptor (beta chain) is a study of tumor-infiltrating lymphocytes in localized non-small cell lung cancer. Overall study context: Several tumor histologies, both smoking statuses, and some post-neoadjuvant chemotherapy samples were included.

There are 13 residues in the CDR3. Germline CDR1 and CDR2: MNHEY and SMNVEV (reference sequence). The V gene end was trimmed by 11 bases and the J gene end by 1 base; junction bases not matched to a gene: 4. On this clone itself: Antigen specificity is unknown.

Libraries were prepared by immunoSEQ multiplex PCR; TCRdb keeps only in-frame clonotypes and omits some of them. Of about 15,000 clones listed, around 65% are singletons. General study findings and limits: Available tissue quantity limited TCR sequencing to a patient subset.

This chain joins TRBV27 and TRBJ2-2, with TRBD2 identical over 7 bases. This receptor was identified in a human donor with non-small cell lung cancer. The sample was uninvolved lung tissue not adjacent to the tumor. The CDR3 sequence is CASWGGNTGELFF. The CDR3 DNA reads TGTGCCTCCTGGGGGGGGAACACCGGGGAGCTGTTTTTT.